The rows below give T cell receptor beta chains drawn from one sample of a study of T cell responses to AZD1222 COVID-19 vaccine. The data were produced by immunoSEQ multiplex PCR, yet TCRdb's version contains in-frame clones alone and is incomplete. The sample has about 100,000 clones; 85% to 90% are singletons. The source material was peripheral blood, sampled on day 0 of AZD1222 vaccination. These receptors were taken from an adult in good health. Each CDR3 is given with its conserved first and last residue. The D gene is left open where the match is weak. Size tells how often a clone was seen (once, few, many) or the class of an expanded clone, and some rows leave it out.

CDR3nt: TGTGCCAGCAGTCCTCTGACGGGTTATAATTCACCCCTCCACTTT
CDR3aa: CASSPLTGYNSPLHF
d_gene: .
v_gene: TRBV6-5
abundance: .
len: 15
j_gene: TRBJ1-6

CDR3nt: TGCGCCAGCAGCTTGGGGAACGTCCGCTCTGGAAACACCATATATTTT
CDR3aa: CASSLGNVRSGNTIYF
d_gene: .
v_gene: TRBV5-1
abundance: .
len: 16
j_gene: TRBJ1-3

CDR3nt: TGTGCTAGTGGTTTGAAAGGGCTCCCTCAGCCCCAGCATTTT
CDR3aa: CASGLKGLPQPQHF
d_gene: .
v_gene: TRBV12-5
abundance: .
len: 14
j_gene: TRBJ1-5

CDR3nt: TGTGCCAGCAGTGAGGGACAGGGTGACCTCTATGGCTACACCTTC
CDR3aa: CASSEGQGDLYGYTF
d_gene: TRBD1
v_gene: TRBV6-1
abundance: .
len: 15
j_gene: TRBJ1-2

CDR3nt: TGTGCCAGTAGCAACGACGACAGGGTTGGCTACACCTTC
CDR3aa: CASSNDDRVGYTF
d_gene: TRBD1
v_gene: TRBV19
abundance: .
len: 13
j_gene: TRBJ1-2

CDR3nt: TGTGCCAGCAGTGACAGGGTCAATTCACCCCTCCACTTT
CDR3aa: CASSDRVNSPLHF
d_gene: .
v_gene: TRBV2
abundance: .
len: 13
j_gene: TRBJ1-6

CDR3nt: TGTGCCAGCTCACCAGGACAGGGAAGTGAAGCTTTCTTT
CDR3aa: CASSPGQGSEAFF
d_gene: TRBD1
v_gene: TRBV18
abundance: .
len: 13
j_gene: TRBJ1-1

CDR3nt: TGTGCCAGCAATGGCGGGGGCGCGGGGACCGGGGAGCTGTTTTTT
CDR3aa: CASNGGGAGTGELFF
d_gene: .
v_gene: TRBV3-1/TRBV3-2
abundance: .
len: 15
j_gene: TRBJ2-2

CDR3nt: TGCGCCAGCAGGGTCGGGACTAGCGGGAAGTACGAGCAGTACTTC
CDR3aa: CASRVGTSGKYEQYF
d_gene: TRBD2
v_gene: TRBV5-1
abundance: .
len: 15
j_gene: TRBJ2-7

CDR3nt: TGCGCCAGCAGCTTAGGTGGGGGCCCCTCCTACGAGCAGTACTTC
CDR3aa: CASSLGGGPSYEQYF
d_gene: .
v_gene: TRBV5-1
abundance: .
len: 15
j_gene: TRBJ2-7

CDR3nt: TGTGCCAGCTCACCACCGGCTAGGGCCGAGACCCAGTACTTC
CDR3aa: CASSPPARAETQYF
d_gene: .
v_gene: TRBV18
abundance: .
len: 14
j_gene: TRBJ2-5

CDR3nt: TGTGCCAGCAGTTCGACTGTTTCCTACGAGCAGTACTTC
CDR3aa: CASSSTVSYEQYF
d_gene: .
v_gene: TRBV27
abundance: .
len: 13
j_gene: TRBJ2-7

CDR3nt: TGTGCCAGTAACACCGGGACAACTAACTCTGGAAACACCATATATTTT
CDR3aa: CASNTGTTNSGNTIYF
d_gene: .
v_gene: TRBV19
abundance: .
len: 16
j_gene: TRBJ1-3

CDR3nt: TGTGCCAGCAGTTACTCGAAAGGGGGGCAGCCCCAGCATTTT
CDR3aa: CASSYSKGGQPQHF
d_gene: .
v_gene: TRBV6-5
abundance: .
len: 14
j_gene: TRBJ1-5

CDR3nt: TGTGCCAGCAGCCAGGGTATCGGTAATGAAAAACTGTTTTTT
CDR3aa: CASSQGIGNEKLFF
d_gene: .
v_gene: TRBV3-1/TRBV3-2
abundance: .
len: 14
j_gene: TRBJ1-4

CDR3nt: TGTGCCAGCAGCTATCAGGGACAAAACTCTGGAAACACCATATATTTT
CDR3aa: CASSYQGQNSGNTIYF
d_gene: .
v_gene: TRBV5-4
abundance: once
len: 16
j_gene: TRBJ1-3

CDR3nt: TGTGCCAGCAGCTTAAAGCGGGACTCACCCCTCCACTTT
CDR3aa: CASSLKRDSPLHF
d_gene: .
v_gene: TRBV7-3
abundance: .
len: 13
j_gene: TRBJ1-6

CDR3nt: TGTGCCAGCAGCGCACAGGGTTCGGGTACGCAGTATTTT
CDR3aa: CASSAQGSGTQYF
d_gene: .
v_gene: TRBV9
abundance: .
len: 13
j_gene: TRBJ2-3

CDR3nt: TGTGCCTGGAGTCGCCAGGGCGCAAACTACGAGCAGTACTTC
CDR3aa: CAWSRQGANYEQYF
d_gene: .
v_gene: TRBV30
abundance: .
len: 14
j_gene: TRBJ2-7

CDR3nt: TGTGCCAGCAGCCCACCAGAGACAGGGCTACGGGGCTACACCTTC
CDR3aa: CASSPPETGLRGYTF
d_gene: TRBD1
v_gene: TRBV5-4
abundance: .
len: 15
j_gene: TRBJ1-2

CDR3nt: TGTGCCAGCAGCGTAGAAGAGGGGGTGAACTATGGCTACACCTTC
CDR3aa: CASSVEEGVNYGYTF
d_gene: .
v_gene: TRBV9
abundance: .
len: 15
j_gene: TRBJ1-2

CDR3nt: TGTGCCAGCACCAATTCCGGGGAGCTGTTTTTT
CDR3aa: CASTNSGELFF
d_gene: .
v_gene: TRBV7-3
abundance: .
len: 11
j_gene: TRBJ2-2

CDR3nt: TGTGCCAGCGGACAGGGAGTCTATGGCTACACCTTC
CDR3aa: CASGQGVYGYTF
d_gene: TRBD1
v_gene: TRBV9
abundance: .
len: 12
j_gene: TRBJ1-2

CDR3nt: TGCGCCAGCAGCCCGGGACAGGGAATGAACACTGAAGCTTTCTTT
CDR3aa: CASSPGQGMNTEAFF
d_gene: TRBD1
v_gene: TRBV5-1
abundance: .
len: 15
j_gene: TRBJ1-1

CDR3nt: TGTGCCAGTAGTATACGGGACACCCCGGGGCAGCCCCAGCATTTT
CDR3aa: CASSIRDTPGQPQHF
d_gene: .
v_gene: TRBV19
abundance: many
len: 15
j_gene: TRBJ1-5

CDR3nt: TGTGCCAGCAGTTACAGGGACGACACTGAAGCTTTCTTT
CDR3aa: CASSYRDDTEAFF
d_gene: .
v_gene: TRBV6-5
abundance: .
len: 13
j_gene: TRBJ1-1

CDR3nt: TGTGCCAGCTGCGAGACGTTGGTAGCCAACACCGGGGAGCTGTTTTTT
CDR3aa: CASCETLVANTGELFF
d_gene: .
v_gene: TRBV28
abundance: few
len: 16
j_gene: TRBJ2-2

CDR3nt: TGTGCCAGCAGCGTAGTAGTGACTAGCTCCCTCTCCTACAATGAGCAGTTCTTC
CDR3aa: CASSVVVTSSLSYNEQFF
d_gene: TRBD2
v_gene: TRBV9
abundance: .
len: 18
j_gene: TRBJ2-1

CDR3nt: TGCGCCAGCAGCTTGGAGGTAGCGGGGGGCACAGATACGCAGTATTTT
CDR3aa: CASSLEVAGGTDTQYF
d_gene: TRBD2
v_gene: TRBV5-1
abundance: .
len: 16
j_gene: TRBJ2-3

CDR3nt: TGTGCCAGCAGTTTCTCAGGGGCTGAGCAGTACTTC
CDR3aa: CASSFSGAEQYF
d_gene: .
v_gene: TRBV27
abundance: .
len: 12
j_gene: TRBJ2-7

CDR3nt: TGTGCCAGCAGCCTACTAGCGGGGGGTCTCAATGAGCAGTTCTTC
CDR3aa: CASSLLAGGLNEQFF
d_gene: TRBD2
v_gene: TRBV5-4
abundance: once
len: 15
j_gene: TRBJ2-1

CDR3nt: TGTGCCAGCAGCTGGGGACTAGCGGGACTGGATACGCAGTATTTT
CDR3aa: CASSWGLAGLDTQYF
d_gene: TRBD2
v_gene: TRBV7-9
abundance: .
len: 15
j_gene: TRBJ2-3

CDR3nt: TGTGCCAGCAGCGCTAGCGGGTTGGCCCTCTACGAGCAGTACTTC
CDR3aa: CASSASGLALYEQYF
d_gene: TRBD2
v_gene: TRBV2
abundance: .
len: 15
j_gene: TRBJ2-7

CDR3nt: TGTGCCAGCAGCCGAGCGGGAGGACGGAATGAGCAGTTCTTC
CDR3aa: CASSRAGGRNEQFF
d_gene: TRBD2
v_gene: TRBV28
abundance: .
len: 14
j_gene: TRBJ2-1

CDR3nt: TGTGCCAGCAGCTTGAAGCTGGAAAACACTGAAGCTTTCTTT
CDR3aa: CASSLKLENTEAFF
d_gene: .
v_gene: TRBV7-2
abundance: .
len: 14
j_gene: TRBJ1-1

CDR3nt: TGTGCCAGTAGAGACAGGTACATGAACACTGAAGCTTTCTTT
CDR3aa: CASRDRYMNTEAFF
d_gene: .
v_gene: TRBV19
abundance: few
len: 14
j_gene: TRBJ1-1

CDR3nt: TGCGCCAGCAGTCGAACACCCGGGACAGGGGATTCCTACGAGCAGTACTTC
CDR3aa: CASSRTPGTGDSYEQYF
d_gene: TRBD1
v_gene: TRBV5-1
abundance: .
len: 17
j_gene: TRBJ2-7

CDR3nt: TGTGCCAGCAGGCCGACGGACAGGAACACTGAAGCTTTCTTT
CDR3aa: CASRPTDRNTEAFF
d_gene: .
v_gene: TRBV3-1/TRBV3-2
abundance: few
len: 14
j_gene: TRBJ1-1

CDR3nt: TGTGCCAGCAGTTTCCGGGAGGGGGGGTGGTACGAGCAGTACTTC
CDR3aa: CASSFREGGWYEQYF
d_gene: TRBD2
v_gene: TRBV27
abundance: .
len: 15
j_gene: TRBJ2-7

CDR3nt: TGTGCCAGCAGCTTAAGCGTACAATGGGGCGGGGATCGAGGCTACACCTTC
CDR3aa: CASSLSVQWGGDRGYTF
d_gene: .
v_gene: TRBV7-2
abundance: .
len: 17
j_gene: TRBJ1-2

CDR3nt: TGTGCCAGCAGCAGGCCCGGTGAAGGCTACACCTTC
CDR3aa: CASSRPGEGYTF
d_gene: .
v_gene: TRBV12-3/TRBV12-4
abundance: .
len: 12
j_gene: TRBJ1-2